This T cell receptor beta chain was captured by sequencing in a study of blood T cell repertoires in COVID-19. Study-level information: The United States, Italy and Spain were the sources of the acute and convalescent COVID-19 samples. T cells, B-cell-depleted T cells, or PBMCs supplied cDNA or gDNA.

In the original analysis: Cell counts per sample came from amplifying reference gene primers. Generated by immunoSEQ multiplex PCR, the TCRdb table keeps only in-frame clones and is missing some. D and trimming were read from the DNA, whereas the V and J calls and clone size are those reported in that table. The sample comprises almost 300,000 clones, over 85% of which are singletons, and 11% rests with the top ten. Germline V CDR1 and CDR2: MNHNY, SVGAGI (reference sequence). This CDR3 region has 13 residues. Trimming stripped 0 bases from V and 8 bases from J, with 10 bases between. This sequence was found in a woman in her thirties with COVID-19, enrolled during active disease. Sequencing was performed on peripheral blood. V is TRBV6-6 and J is TRBJ1-1; D unclear. In DNA form, the CDR3 reads TGTGCCAGCAGTTACTCGGCAGTTCAAGAAGCTTTCTTT. Its translation is CASSYSAVQEAFF.